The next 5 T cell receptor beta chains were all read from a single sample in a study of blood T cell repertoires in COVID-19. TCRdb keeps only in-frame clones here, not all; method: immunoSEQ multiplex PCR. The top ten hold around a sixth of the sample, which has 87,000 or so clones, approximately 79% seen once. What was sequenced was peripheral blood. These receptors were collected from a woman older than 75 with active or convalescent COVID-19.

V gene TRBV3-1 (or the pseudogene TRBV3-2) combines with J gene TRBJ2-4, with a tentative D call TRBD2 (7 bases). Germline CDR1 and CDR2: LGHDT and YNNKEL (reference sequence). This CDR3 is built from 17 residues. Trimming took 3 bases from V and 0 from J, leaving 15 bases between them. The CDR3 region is CASSQRGGGLAKNIQYF. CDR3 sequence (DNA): TGTGCCAGCAGCCAGAGAGGCGGGGGCCTAGCCAAAAACATTCAGTACTTC.

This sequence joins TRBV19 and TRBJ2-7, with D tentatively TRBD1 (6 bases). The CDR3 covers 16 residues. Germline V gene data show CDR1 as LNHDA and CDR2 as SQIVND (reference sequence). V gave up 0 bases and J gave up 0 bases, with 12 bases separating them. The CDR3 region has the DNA TGTGCCAGTAGTATAGATTTAGGGGACATCTCCTACGAGCAGTACTTC. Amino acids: CASSIDLGDISYEQYF.

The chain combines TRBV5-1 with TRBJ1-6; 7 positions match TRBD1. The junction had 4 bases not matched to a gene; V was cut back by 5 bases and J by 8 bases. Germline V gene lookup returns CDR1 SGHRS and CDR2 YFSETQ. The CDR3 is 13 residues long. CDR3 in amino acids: CASSAQGDSPLHF. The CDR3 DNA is TGCGCCAGCAGTGCCCAGGGGGATTCACCCCTCCACTTT.

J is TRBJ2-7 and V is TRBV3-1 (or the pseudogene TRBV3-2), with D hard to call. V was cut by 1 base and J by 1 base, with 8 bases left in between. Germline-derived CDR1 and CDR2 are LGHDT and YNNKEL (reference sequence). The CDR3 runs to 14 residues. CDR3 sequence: CASSQGGGSYEQYF. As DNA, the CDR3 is TGTGCCAGCAGCCAAGGCGGCGGTTCCTACGAGCAGTACTTC.

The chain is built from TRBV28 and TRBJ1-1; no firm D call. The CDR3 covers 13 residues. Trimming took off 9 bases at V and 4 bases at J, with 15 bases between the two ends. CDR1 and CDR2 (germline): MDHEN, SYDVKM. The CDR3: CASGPRRSTEAFF. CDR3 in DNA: TGTGCCAGTGGACCCAGGAGGAGCACTGAAGCTTTCTTT.